This T cell receptor (beta chain) was retrieved from a study of response to subunit inactivated influenza vaccine. As regards this clonotype: Its antigen is still unknown.

TCRdb reanalysed the RT-PCR reads using MiXCR and keeps one entry per CDR3 protein. The sample contains approximately 480,000 distinct CDR3 sequences, roughly 9.7% of which appear only once. Regarding the study as a whole: Every seasonal influenza vaccination brings in few new T cells, the authors suggested.

V was trimmed by 6 bases and J by 1 base, leaving 6 bases between them. The CDR3 is 13 residues long. Germline V CDR1 and CDR2: MDHEN, SYDVKM. The sequence came from a man in his forties or fifties who received an inactivated influenza vaccine. This rearrangement joins TRBV28 to TRBJ2-2; D unclear. Here the sequenced sample was PBMCs from blood, taken about 40 days after vaccination. CDR3 protein: CASRSGNTGELFF. The CDR3, as DNA: TGTGCCAGCAGATCCGGGAACACCGGGGAGCTGTTTTTT.